The clone carrying this TCR beta chain is medium-sized in the sample. Antigen specificity is unknown. Whole-study results and caveats: Tumor Tregs overlapped most with tumor, then blood, naive CD4+ cells.

This CDR3 has 14 residues. V was trimmed by 0 bases and J by 4 bases, leaving 9 bases between them. Amplification of TRBV12-4/TRBJ1-2 clonotypes used adaptor-ligated barcode primers. TCRdb analysed the multiplex PCR reads with MiXCR anew, one entry per CDR3 protein. The table shows 2,500 or so distinct CDR3 sequences, with more than 4% occurring only once. Sequencing was done on a sample of naive CD4+ T cells sorted from blood. Subset given: naive CD4+ T cells, CD4+CD45RA+CD25-. V is TRBV12-3 or TRBV12-4 and J is TRBJ1-2; no reliable D call. The receptor was isolated from a female donor with breast cancer. The CDR3 sequence is CASSLAPGTYGYTF. The CDR3 DNA reads TGTGCCAGCAGTTTAGCGCCGGGTACCTATGGCTACACCTTC.